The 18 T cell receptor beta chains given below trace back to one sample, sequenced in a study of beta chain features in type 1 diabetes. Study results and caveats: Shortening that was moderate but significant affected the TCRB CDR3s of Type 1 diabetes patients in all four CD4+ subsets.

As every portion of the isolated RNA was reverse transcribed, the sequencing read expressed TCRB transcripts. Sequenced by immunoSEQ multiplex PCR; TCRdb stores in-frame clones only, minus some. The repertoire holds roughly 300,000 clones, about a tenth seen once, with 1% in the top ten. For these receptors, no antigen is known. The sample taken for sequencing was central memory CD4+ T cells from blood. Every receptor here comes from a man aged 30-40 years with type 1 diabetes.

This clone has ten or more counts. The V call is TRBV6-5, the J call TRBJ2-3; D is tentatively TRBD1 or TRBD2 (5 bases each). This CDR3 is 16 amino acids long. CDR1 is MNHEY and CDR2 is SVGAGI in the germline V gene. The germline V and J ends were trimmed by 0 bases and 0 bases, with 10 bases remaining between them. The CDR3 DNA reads TGTGCCAGCAGTTACTCTGGGGACCCCAGCACAGATACGCAGTATTTT. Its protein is CASSYSGDPSTDTQYF.

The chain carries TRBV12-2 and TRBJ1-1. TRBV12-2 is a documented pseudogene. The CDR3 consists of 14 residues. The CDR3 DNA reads TGTGCAAGTCGCGTCAAAACCTCGAACACTGAAGCTTTCTTT. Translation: CASRVKTSNTEAFF.

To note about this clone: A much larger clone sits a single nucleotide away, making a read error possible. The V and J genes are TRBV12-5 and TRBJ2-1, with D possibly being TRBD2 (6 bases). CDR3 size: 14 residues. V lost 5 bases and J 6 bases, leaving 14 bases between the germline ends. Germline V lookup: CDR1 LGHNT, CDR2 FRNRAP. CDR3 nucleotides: TGTGCTAGTGGTGTGACGGGAGCGATCAATGAGCAGTTCTTC. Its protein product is CASGVTGAINEQFF.

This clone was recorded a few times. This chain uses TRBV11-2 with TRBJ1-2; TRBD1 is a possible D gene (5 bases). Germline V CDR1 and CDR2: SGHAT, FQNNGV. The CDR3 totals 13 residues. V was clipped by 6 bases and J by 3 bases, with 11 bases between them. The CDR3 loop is CASRAGLHYGYTF. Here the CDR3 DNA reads TGTGCCAGCAGGGCAGGGCTCCACTATGGCTACACCTTC.

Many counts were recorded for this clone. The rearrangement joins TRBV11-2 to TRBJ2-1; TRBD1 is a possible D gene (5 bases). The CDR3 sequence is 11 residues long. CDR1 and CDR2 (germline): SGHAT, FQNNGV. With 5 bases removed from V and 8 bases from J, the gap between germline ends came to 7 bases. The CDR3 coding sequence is TGTGCCAGCAGCGTACAGGATGAGCAGTTCTTC. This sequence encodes CASSVQDEQFF.

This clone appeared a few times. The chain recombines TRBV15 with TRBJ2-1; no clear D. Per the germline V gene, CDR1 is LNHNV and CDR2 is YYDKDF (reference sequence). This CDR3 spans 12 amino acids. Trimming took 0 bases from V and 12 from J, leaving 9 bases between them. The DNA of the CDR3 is TGTGCCACCAGCAGAGATGCCTGGGGGCAGTTCTTC. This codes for CATSRDAWGQFF. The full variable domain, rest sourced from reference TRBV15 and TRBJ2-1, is DAMVIQNPRYQVTQFGKPVTLSCSQTLNHNVMYWYQQKSSQAPKLLFHYYDKDFNNEADTPDNFQSRRPNTSFCFLDIRSPGLGDTAMYLCATSRDAWGQFFGPGTRLTVL.

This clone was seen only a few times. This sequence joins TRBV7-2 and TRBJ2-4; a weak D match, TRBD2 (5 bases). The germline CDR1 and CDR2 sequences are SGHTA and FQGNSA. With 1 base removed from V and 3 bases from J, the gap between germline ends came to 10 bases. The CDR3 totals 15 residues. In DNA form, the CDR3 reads TGTGCCAGCAGCTTAGGTCCCGGAGGCAAAAACATTCAGTACTTC. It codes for CASSLGPGGKNIQYF.

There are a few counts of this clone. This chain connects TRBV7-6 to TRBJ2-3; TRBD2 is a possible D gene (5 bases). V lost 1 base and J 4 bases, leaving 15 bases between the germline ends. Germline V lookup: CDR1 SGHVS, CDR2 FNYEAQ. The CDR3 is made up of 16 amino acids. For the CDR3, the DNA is TGTGCCAGCAGCTTAGACTCGCGGGTTAAGGCAGATACGCAGTATTTT. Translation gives CASSLDSRVKADTQYF.

The CDR3 nucleotides read TGTGCCAGCAGCTTATTGCCCTCTGCGGACGAAAAACTGTTTTTT. It yields the protein CASSLLPSADEKLFF. The chain is built from TRBV7-2 and TRBJ1-4, with unresolved D. V gave up 2 bases and J gave up 8 bases, with 15 bases separating them. The CDR3 contains 15 residues. CDR1 SGHTA and CDR2 FQGNSA come from the germline V gene.

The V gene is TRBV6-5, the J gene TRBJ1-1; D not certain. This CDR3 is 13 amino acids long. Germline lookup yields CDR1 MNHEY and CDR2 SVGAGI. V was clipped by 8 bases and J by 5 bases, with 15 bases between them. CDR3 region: CASCLTQGTEAFF. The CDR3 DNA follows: TGTGCCAGCTGTCTAACCCAAGGGACTGAAGCTTTCTTT.

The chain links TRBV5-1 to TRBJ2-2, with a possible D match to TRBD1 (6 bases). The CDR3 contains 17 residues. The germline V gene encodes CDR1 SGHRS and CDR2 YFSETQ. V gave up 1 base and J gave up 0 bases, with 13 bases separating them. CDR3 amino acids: CASSLLGTNTNTGELFF. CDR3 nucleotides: TGCGCCAGCAGCTTGCTCGGGACAAATACGAACACCGGGGAGCTGTTTTTT. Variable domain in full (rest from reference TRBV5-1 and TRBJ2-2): KAGVTQTPRYLIKTRGQQVTLSCSPISGHRSVSWYQQTPGQGLQFLFEYFSETQRNKGNFPGRFSGRQFSNSRSEMNVSTLELGDSALYLCASSLLGTNTNTGELFFGEGSRLTVL.

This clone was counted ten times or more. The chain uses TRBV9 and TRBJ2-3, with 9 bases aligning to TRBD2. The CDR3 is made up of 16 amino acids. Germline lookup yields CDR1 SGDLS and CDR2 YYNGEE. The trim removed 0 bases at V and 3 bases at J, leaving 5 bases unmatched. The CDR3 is CASSVDGSGGTDTQYF. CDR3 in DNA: TGTGCCAGCAGCGTAGATGGTAGCGGGGGAACAGATACGCAGTATTTT.

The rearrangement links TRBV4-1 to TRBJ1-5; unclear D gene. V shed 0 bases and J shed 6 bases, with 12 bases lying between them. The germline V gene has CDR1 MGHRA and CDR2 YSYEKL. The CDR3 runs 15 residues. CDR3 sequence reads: CASSQDRGGSQPQHF. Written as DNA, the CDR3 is TGCGCCAGCAGCCAAGATCGAGGAGGGAGTCAGCCCCAGCATTTT.

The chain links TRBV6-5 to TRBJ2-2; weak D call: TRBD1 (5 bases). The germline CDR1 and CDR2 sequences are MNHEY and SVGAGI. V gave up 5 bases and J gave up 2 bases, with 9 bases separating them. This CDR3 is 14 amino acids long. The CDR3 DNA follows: TGTGCCAGCAGTCGAGACAGTAACACCGGGGAGCTGTTTTTT. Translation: CASSRDSNTGELFF.

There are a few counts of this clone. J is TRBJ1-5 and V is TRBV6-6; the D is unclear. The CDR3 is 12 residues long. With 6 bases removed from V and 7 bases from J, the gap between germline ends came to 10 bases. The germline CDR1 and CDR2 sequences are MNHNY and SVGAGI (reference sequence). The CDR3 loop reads CASSLLGQPQHF. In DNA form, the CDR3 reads TGTGCCAGCAGCCTATTGGGCCAGCCCCAGCATTTT.

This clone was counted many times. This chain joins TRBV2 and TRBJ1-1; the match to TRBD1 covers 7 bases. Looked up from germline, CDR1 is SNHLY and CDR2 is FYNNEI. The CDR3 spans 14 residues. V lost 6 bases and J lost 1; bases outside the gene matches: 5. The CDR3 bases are TGTGCCAGCAGGAGGGGGCAGGCGAACACTGAAGCTTTCTTT. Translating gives CASRRGQANTEAFF.

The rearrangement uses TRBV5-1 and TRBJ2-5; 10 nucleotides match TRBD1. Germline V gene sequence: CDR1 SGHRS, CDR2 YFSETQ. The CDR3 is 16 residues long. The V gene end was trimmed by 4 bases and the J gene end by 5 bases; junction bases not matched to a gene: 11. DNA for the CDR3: TGCGCCAGCAGCCCTAACCCGACAGGGGGCTTGGAGACCCAGTACTTC. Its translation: CASSPNPTGGLETQYF.

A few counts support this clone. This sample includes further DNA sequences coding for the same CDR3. CDR3 protein: CASSLGTSGQETQYF. CDR3 bases: TGTGCCAGCAGCTTAGGGACTAGCGGGCAGGAGACCCAGTACTTC. V is TRBV11-2 and J is TRBJ2-5; 11 bases are a match to TRBD2. The CDR3 loop spans 15 amino acids. V shed 1 base, J shed 5 bases, and the junction held 3 bases outside the gene matches. Germline assignment: CDR1 SGHAT and CDR2 FQNNGV.